This entry lists 3 T cell receptor beta chains sequenced from one sample in a study of blood T cell repertoires in COVID-19. The repertoire was sequenced with immunoSEQ multiplex PCR; TCRdb's copy has only in-frame clones and lacks some. This sample yields approximately 85,000 clones, of which about nine tenths are seen a single time; roughly 30% belongs to the top ten. Material for sequencing was peripheral blood. Receptors originate from a middle-aged man with active or convalescent COVID-19.

The V and J genes are TRBV28 and TRBJ2-1; TRBD1 matches at 8 bases. Trimming at V came to 4 bases and at J to 4 bases, leaving 6 bases not matched to a gene. The CDR3 is made up of 15 amino acids. Germline V gene data show CDR1 as MDHEN and CDR2 as SYDVKM. The DNA of the CDR3 is TGTGCCAGCAGTTCTCACAGGGGGAATTACAATGAGCAGTTCTTC. Translated: CASSSHRGNYNEQFF.

The chain is built from TRBV3-1 (or the pseudogene TRBV3-2) and TRBJ2-5; tentatively, D is TRBD2 (6 bases). The germline gives CDR1 LGHDT, CDR2 YNNKEL (reference sequence). Trimming shortened V by 4 bases and J by 1 base, and 13 bases separated the two germline ends. CDR3 length: 15 residues. CDR3 amino acids: CASSRRGRPQETQYF. The CDR3 nucleotides are TGTGCCAGCAGCCGCCGGGGGAGGCCCCAAGAGACCCAGTACTTC.

The sample holds one count of this clone. V gene TRBV6-5 combines with J gene TRBJ2-5, with TRBD2 as a possible D gene (7 bases). The CDR3 totals 13 residues. Trimming removed 11 bases at V and 4 bases at J, with 17 bases between. Germline CDR1 and CDR2: MNHEY and SVGAGI. The CDR3 loop reads CAPGGIGGETQYF. Here the CDR3 DNA reads TGTGCCCCGGGGGGCATTGGGGGAGAGACCCAGTACTTC.